Reported below is one T cell receptor beta chain. The antigen is unknown. The source of the sample is a study of T-cell memory formation after mild COVID-19. Study-wide background: Largely donor-specific TCR clusters were found. Study-wide points: CD4+ contracting clones were mainly CM and EM; CD8+ ones, EMRA.

TCRdb processed the 5' RACE reads anew with MiXCR; each CDR3 protein has one entry. Of tens of thousands of distinct CDR3 sequences listed, about an eighth were seen once; the top ten hold 25% to 30%. The CDR3 spans 17 residues. The chain combines TRBV12-2 with TRBJ1-5. TRBV12-2 is a pseudogene segment. This TCR was recovered from a man aged 18-30 years who had mild COVID-19 (a few samples of this study predate the infection). Cell type and time point are not known. The sample was PBMCs or a T cell subset sorted from them (not recorded which). This CDR3 is CASRLAPGRVIHQPQHF. The CDR3 DNA sequence: TGTGCAAGTCGCTTAGCGCCAGGTAGGGTTATCCATCAGCCCCAGCATTTT.